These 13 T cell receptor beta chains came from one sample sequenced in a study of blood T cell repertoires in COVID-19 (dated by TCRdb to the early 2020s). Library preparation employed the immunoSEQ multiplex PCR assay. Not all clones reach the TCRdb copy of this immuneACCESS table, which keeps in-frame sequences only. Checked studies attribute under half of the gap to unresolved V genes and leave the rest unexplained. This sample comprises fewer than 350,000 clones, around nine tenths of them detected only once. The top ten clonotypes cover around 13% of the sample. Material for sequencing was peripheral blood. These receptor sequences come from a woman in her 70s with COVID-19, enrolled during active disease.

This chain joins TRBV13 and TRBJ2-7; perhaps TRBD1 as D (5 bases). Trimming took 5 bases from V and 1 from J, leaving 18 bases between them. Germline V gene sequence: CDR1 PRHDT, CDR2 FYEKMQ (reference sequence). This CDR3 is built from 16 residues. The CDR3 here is CASSRHPREGSYEQYF. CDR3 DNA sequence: TGTGCCAGCAGCCGTCACCCCAGGGAAGGGTCCTACGAGCAGTACTTC. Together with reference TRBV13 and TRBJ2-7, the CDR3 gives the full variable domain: AAGVIQSPRHLIKEKRETATLKCYPIPRHDTVYWYQQGPGQDPQFLISFYEKMQSDKGSIPDRFSAQQFSDYHSELNMSSLELGDSALYFCASSRHPREGSYEQYFGPGTRLTVT.

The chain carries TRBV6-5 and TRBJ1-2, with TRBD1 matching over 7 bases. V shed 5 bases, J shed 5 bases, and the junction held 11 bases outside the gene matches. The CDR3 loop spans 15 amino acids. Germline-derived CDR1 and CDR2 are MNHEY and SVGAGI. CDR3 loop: CASSPLTGAGYGYTF. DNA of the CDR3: TGTGCCAGCAGTCCCCTTACAGGGGCGGGATATGGCTACACCTTC.

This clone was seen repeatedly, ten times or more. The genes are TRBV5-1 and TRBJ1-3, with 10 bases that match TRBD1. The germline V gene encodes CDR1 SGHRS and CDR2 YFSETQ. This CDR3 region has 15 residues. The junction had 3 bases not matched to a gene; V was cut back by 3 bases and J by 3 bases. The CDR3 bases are TGCGCCAGCAGCTCCGGACAGGGGGGTGGAAACACCATATATTTT. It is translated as CASSSGQGGGNTIYF.

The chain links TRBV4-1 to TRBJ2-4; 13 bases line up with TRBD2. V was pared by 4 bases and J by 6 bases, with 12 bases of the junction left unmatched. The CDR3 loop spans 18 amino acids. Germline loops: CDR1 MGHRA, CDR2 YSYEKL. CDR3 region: CASSPLLAGGPILNIQYF. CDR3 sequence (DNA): TGCGCCAGCAGCCCGCTACTAGCGGGGGGGCCAATTTTAAACATTCAGTACTTC.

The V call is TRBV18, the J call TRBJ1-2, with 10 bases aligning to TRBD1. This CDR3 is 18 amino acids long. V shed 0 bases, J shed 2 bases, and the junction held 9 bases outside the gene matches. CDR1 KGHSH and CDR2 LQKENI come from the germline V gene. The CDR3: CASSPPLGTGVQNYGYTF. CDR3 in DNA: TGTGCCAGCTCACCACCCCTCGGGACAGGGGTGCAAAACTATGGCTACACCTTC.

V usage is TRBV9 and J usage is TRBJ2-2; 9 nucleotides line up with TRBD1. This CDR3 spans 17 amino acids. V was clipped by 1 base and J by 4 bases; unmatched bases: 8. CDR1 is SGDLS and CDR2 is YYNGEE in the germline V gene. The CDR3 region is CASSVKAGQGGTGELFF. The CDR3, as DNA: TGTGCCAGCAGCGTAAAGGCGGGACAGGGAGGCACCGGGGAGCTGTTTTTT.

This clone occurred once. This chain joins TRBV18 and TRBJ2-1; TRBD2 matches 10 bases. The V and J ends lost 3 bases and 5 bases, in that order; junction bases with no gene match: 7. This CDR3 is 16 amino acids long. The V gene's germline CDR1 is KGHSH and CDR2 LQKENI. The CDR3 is CASSPRTSGVNNEQFF. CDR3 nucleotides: TGTGCCAGCTCACCCCGAACTAGCGGGGTTAACAATGAGCAGTTCTTC. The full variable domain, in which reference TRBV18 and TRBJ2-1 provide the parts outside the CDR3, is NAGVMQNPRHLVRRRGQEARLRCSPMKGHSHVYWYRQLPEEGLKFMVYLQKENIIDESGMPKERFSAEFPKEGPSILRIQQVVRGDSAAYFCASSPRTSGVNNEQFFGPGTRLTVL.

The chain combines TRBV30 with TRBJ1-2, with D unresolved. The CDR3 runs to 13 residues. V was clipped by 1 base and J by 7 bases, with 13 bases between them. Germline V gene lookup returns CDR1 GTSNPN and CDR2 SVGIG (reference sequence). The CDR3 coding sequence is TGTGCCTGGAGTGAATTCTTCGAGGGTGGCTACACCTTC. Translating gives CAWSEFFEGGYTF.

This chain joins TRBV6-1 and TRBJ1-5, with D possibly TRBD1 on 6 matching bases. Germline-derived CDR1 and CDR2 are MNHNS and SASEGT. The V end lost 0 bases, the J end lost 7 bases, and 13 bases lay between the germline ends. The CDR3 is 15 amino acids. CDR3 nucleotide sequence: TGTGCCAGCAGTGAAGCGAGAGGGGGGGGACAGCCCCAGCATTTT. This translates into CASSEARGGGQPQHF.

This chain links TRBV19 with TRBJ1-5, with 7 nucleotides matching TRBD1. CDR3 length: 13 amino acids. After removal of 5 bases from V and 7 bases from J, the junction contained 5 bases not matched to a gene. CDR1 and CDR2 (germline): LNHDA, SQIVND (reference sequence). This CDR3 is CASSFSRGQPQHF. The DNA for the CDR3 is TGTGCCAGTAGTTTTAGCAGGGGGCAGCCCCAGCATTTT.

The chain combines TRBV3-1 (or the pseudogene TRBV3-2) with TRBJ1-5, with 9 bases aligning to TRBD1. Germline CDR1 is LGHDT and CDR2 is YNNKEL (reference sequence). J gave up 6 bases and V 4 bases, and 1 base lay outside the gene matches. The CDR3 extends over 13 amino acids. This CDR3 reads CASSRDRVQPQHF. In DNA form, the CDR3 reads TGTGCCAGCAGCCGGGACAGGGTTCAGCCCCAGCATTTT.

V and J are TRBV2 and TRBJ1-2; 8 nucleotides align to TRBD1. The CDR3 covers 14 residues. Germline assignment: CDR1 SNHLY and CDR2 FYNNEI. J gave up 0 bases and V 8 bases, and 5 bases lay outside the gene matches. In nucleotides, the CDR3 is TGTGCCAGCCCTGCGGACAGGGCTAACTATGGCTACACCTTC. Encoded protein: CASPADRANYGYTF.

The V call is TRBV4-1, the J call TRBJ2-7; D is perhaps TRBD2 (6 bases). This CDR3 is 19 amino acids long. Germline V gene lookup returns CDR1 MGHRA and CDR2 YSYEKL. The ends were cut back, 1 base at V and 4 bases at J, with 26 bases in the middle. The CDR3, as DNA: TGCGCCAGCAGCCAAGTTGTACTGACCGGGGGTTTCTATCCGTACGAGCAGTACTTC. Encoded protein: CASSQVVLTGGFYPYEQYF.